This entry is about one T cell receptor beta chain. No antigen is known for it. Nothing much larger sits one base from this clone, and base qualities are not available. The source of the sample is a study of blood T cell repertoires in COVID-19 (dated by TCRdb to between 2020 and 2021). The study in broad terms: Samples covering the acute and convalescent phases of COVID-19 were provided by collaborators in the United States, Italy and Spain. The material from the prospective study consisted of cDNA or gDNA derived from T cells, B-cell-depleted T cells, or PBMCs. The dataset comprised deeply sampled blood TCRbeta repertoires from subjects exposed to, actively infected with, or recovered from COVID-19. The repertoires were made available in a free public database intended to serve as a resource for research on the immune response to SARS-CoV-2. Samples came from the ongoing ImmuneRACE study (first 160 participants) plus 1,254 subjects from 6 global collaborators. The sample metadata nearly always contained a de-identified subject ID, COVID-19 status, age in years and sex. Where HLA class I and class II types were available, the types were taken from metadata supplied by the sample provider, not from assay-based typing.

The immunoSEQ Assay, a bias-controlled multiplex PCR, was used to amplify TCRbeta CDR3 regions from genomic DNA. On the study's bioinformatics: The number of nucleated cells in each sample was estimated from the amplification of reference gene primers within the assay. Sequence reads were collapsed and filtered to measure the absolute abundance of every unique TCRbeta CDR3 rearrangement. For each sample, productive Simpson clonality was calculated by taking the square root of Simpson's diversity index across productive rearrangements. In its TCRdb copy, this immuneACCESS table keeps in-frame sequences only and misses some clones. Where compared with another copy, unresolved V genes explain less than half of these, and the others have no known cause. Clonal size and the V and J genes are those of that table, whereas D and trimming came from the DNA. This sample is represented by 110,000 or so clones; 70% to 90% of them were singletons. The top ten hold more than 3% of the sample.

Study-wide conclusions, independent of this receptor: The amount of clinical and demographic metadata varied by source and participant and was provided uncurated.

Unmatched junction bases come to 7, with V trimmed by 5 bases and J by 4 bases. Inclusive of the bounding cysteine and phenylalanine, the CDR3 is 15 residues long. Only the CDR3 region is kept as DNA, spanning 45 bases read in frame from base 1. Sequences SGHTA (CDR1) and FQGNSA (CDR2) are obtained from the germline V gene. Whole blood was collected in K2EDTA tubes by collaborating institutions according to the institutions' own protocols. For TCRbeta analysis, collaborator samples were shipped as frozen whole blood, as isolated PBMCs, or as DNA extracted from either sample type. Recombination linked TRBV7-2 to TRBJ2-2, and TRBD2 matches 7 of the central bases. The TCR sequence derives from a man aged 35-49 years with acute or convalescent COVID-19. The specimen sequenced was peripheral blood. This receptor carries the CDR3 CASSPGLHFTGELFF. The DNA sequence is TGTGCCAGCAGCCCGGGACTACACTTCACCGGGGAGCTGTTTTTT. Here the CDR3 is joined to the reference TRBV7-2 and TRBJ2-2 genes, and the full variable domain is: GAGVSQSPSNKVTEKGKDVELRCDPISGHTALYWYRQSLGQGLEFLIYFQGNSAPDKSGLPSDRFSAERTGGSVSTLTIQRTQQEDSAVYLCASSPGLHFTGELFFGEGSRLTVL.